This T cell receptor (beta chain) stems from a study of blood T cells in healthy people across ages. The second PCR ran roughly 6 to 11 cycles with a sample-barcoded 5' primer and J-beta primers. The authors tagged each cDNA molecule using a template-switch adaptor with 12 random nucleotides. MiXCR was run by TCRdb on the 5' RACE reads, yielding one entry per CDR3 protein. Of about 1,400,000 distinct CDR3 sequences in the sample, approximately 63% were seen once. The study's findings and limits: Naive T cell percentage showed a strong correlation with the diversity of TCR beta.

The CDR3 is made up of 14 amino acids. Germline CDR1 and CDR2: LGHDT and YNNKEL (reference sequence). The ends were cut back, 5 bases at V and 9 bases at J, with 14 bases in the middle. Russia was home to the donors, healthy Caucasian individuals aged roughly 6 to 100. Researchers report isolating at least 6 million PBMCs per sample. Concerning this clonotype itself: The antigen is unknown.

The sample comprised blood. The genes are TRBV3-1 and TRBJ2-6; D call uncertain. This receptor was obtained from a man in his late teens or twenties in good health. CDR3 in DNA: TGTGCCAGCAGCGGACGGGCCTTGGGCAACGTCCTGACTTTC. Its translation is CASSGRALGNVLTF.